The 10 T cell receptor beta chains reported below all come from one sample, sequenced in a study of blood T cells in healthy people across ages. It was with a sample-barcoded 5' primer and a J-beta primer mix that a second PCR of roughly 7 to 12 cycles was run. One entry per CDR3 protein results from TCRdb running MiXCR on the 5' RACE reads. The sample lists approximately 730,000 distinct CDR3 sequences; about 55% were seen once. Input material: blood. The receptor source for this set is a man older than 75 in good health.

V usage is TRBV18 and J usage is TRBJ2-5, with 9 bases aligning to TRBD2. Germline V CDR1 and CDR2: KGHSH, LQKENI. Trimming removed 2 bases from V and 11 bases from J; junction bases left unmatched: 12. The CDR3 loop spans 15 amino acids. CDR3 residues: CASSPGLAPTYAQYF. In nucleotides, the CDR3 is TGTGCCAGCTCACCAGGACTAGCGCCTACCTACGCGCAGTACTTC. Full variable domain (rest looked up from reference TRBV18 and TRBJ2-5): NAGVMQNPRHLVRRRGQEARLRCSPMKGHSHVYWYRQLPEEGLKFMVYLQKENIIDESGMPKERFSAEFPKEGPSILRIQQVVRGDSAAYFCASSPGLAPTYAQYFGPGTRLLVL.

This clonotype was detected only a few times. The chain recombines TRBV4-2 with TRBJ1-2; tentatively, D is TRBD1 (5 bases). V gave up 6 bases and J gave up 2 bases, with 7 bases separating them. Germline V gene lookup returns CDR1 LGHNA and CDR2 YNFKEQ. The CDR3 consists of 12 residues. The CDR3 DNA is TGTGCCAGCAGGGGACCAAACTATGGCTACACCTTC. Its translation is CASRGPNYGYTF.

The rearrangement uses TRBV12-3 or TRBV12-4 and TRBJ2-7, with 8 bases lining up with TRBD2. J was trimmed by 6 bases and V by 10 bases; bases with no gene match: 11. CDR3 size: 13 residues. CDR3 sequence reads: CATQGLVPGEQYF. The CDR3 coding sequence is TGTGCCACCCAGGGACTAGTACCTGGCGAGCAGTACTTC.

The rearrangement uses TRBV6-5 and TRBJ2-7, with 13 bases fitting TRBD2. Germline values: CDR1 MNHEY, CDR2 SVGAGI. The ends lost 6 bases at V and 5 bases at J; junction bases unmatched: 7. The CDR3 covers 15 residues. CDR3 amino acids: CASSLILAGGHEQYF. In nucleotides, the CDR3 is TGTGCCAGCAGCCTAATACTAGCGGGAGGGCACGAGCAGTACTTC.

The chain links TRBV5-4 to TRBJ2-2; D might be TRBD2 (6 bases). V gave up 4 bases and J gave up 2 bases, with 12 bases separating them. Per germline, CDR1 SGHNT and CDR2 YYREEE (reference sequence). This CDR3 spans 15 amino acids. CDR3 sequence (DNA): TGTGCCAGCAGCGCAGGAGGGGACAACACCGGGGAGCTGTTTTTT. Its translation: CASSAGGDNTGELFF.

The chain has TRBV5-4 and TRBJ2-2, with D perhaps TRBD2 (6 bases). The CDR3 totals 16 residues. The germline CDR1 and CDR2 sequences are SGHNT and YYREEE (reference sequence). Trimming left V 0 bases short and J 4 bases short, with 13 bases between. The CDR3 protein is CASSLESGRGTGELFF. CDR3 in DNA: TGTGCCAGCAGCTTGGAGTCCGGGCGGGGCACCGGGGAGCTGTTTTTT.

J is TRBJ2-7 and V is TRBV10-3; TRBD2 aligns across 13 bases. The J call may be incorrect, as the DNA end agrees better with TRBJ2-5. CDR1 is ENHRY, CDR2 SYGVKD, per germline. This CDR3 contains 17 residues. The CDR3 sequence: CAISESKLAGGRETQYF. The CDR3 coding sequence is TGTGCCATCAGTGAGTCCAAACTAGCGGGAGGGCGAGAGACCCAGTACTTC.

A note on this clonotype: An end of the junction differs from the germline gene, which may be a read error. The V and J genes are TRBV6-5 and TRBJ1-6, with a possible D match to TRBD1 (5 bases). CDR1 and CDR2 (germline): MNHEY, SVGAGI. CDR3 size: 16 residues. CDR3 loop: CASSYSGAQNNSPLHF. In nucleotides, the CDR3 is TGTGCCAGTAGTTACTCCGGGGCGCAAAATAATTCACCCCTCCACTTT.

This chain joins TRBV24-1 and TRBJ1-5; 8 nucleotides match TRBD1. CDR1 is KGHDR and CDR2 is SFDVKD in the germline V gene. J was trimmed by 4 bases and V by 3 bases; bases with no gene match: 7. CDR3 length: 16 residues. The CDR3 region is CATSDPGTGPNQPQHF. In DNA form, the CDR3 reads TGTGCCACCAGTGATCCTGGGACAGGTCCAAATCAGCCCCAGCATTTT.

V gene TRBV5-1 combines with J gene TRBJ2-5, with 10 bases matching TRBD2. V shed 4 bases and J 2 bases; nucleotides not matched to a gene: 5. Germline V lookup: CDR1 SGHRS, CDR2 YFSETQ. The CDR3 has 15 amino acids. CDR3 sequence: CASSDGLAEQETQYF. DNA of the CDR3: TGCGCCAGCAGCGATGGACTAGCGGAACAAGAGACCCAGTACTTC.